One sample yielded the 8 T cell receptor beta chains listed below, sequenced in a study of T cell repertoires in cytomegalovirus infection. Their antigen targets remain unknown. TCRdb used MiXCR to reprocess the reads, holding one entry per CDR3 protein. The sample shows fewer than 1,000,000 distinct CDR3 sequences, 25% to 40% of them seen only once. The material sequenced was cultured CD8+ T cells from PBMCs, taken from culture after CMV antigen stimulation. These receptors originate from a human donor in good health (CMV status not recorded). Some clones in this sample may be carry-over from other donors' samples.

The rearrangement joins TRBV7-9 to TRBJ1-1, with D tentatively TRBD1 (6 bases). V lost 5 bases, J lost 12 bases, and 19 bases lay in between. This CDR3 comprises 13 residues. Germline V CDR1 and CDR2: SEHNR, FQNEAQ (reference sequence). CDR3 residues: CASSLTDRPGPFF. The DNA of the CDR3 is TGTGCCAGCAGCCTAACAGACAGGCCGGGACCTTTCTTT.

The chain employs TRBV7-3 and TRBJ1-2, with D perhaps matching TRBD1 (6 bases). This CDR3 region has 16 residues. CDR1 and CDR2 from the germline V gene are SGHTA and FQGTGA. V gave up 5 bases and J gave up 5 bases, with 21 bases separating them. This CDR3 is CASSPSWGALQYGYTF. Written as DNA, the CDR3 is TGTGCCAGCAGCCCATCGTGGGGGGCGCTTCAATATGGCTACACCTTC. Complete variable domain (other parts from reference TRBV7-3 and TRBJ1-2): GAGVSQTPSNKVTEKGKYVELRCDPISGHTALYWYRQSLGQGPEFLIYFQGTGAADDSGLPNDRFFAVRPEGSVSTLKIQRTERGDSAVYLCASSPSWGALQYGYTFGSGTRLTVV.

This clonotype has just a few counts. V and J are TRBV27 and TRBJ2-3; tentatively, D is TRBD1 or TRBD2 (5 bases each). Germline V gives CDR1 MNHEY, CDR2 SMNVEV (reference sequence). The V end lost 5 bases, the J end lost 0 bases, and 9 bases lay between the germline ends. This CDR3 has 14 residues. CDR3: CASSLRDSTDTQYF. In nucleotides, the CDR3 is TGTGCCAGCAGTCTCCGGGACAGCACAGATACGCAGTATTTT.

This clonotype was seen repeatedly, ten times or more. The DNA for the CDR3 is TGTGCCAGCAGCACGAACGACAAGAGGAACACTGAAGCTTTCTTT. Its translation is CASSTNDKRNTEAFF. The rearrangement links TRBV7-9 to TRBJ1-1; no definite D call. Germline V gene sequence: CDR1 SEHNR, CDR2 FQNEAQ (reference sequence). V was pared by 5 bases and J by 1 base, with 14 bases between. This CDR3 comprises 15 residues.

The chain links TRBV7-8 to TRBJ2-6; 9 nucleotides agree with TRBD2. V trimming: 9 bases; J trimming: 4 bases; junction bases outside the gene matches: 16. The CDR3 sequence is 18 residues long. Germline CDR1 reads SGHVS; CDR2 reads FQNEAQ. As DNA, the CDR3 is TGTGCCAGTAACAAACCTAGCGGGAAGACAGCGGGGGCCAACGTCCTGACTTTC. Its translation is CASNKPSGKTAGANVLTF.

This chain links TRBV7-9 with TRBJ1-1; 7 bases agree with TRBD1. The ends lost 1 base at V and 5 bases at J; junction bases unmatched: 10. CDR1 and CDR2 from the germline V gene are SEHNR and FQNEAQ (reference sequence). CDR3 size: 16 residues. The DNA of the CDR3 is TGTGCCAGCAGCTTAGGGGACAGCTTAACGGGGACTGAAGCTTTCTTT. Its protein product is CASSLGDSLTGTEAFF.

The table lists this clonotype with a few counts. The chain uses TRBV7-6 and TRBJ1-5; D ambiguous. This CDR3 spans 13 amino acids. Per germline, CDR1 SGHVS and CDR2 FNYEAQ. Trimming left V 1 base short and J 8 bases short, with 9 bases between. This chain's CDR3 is CASSLGGWEPQHF. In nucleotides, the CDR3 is TGTGCCAGCAGCTTAGGCGGGTGGGAGCCCCAGCATTTT.

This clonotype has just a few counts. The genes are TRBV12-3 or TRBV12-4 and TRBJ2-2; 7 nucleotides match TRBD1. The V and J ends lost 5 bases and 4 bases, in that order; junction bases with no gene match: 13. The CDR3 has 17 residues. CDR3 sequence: CASSTPRDRHPTGELFF. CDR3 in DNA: TGTGCCAGCAGTACCCCTCGGGACAGACACCCCACCGGGGAGCTGTTTTTT.